Sequencing of this TCR beta chain was carried out in a study of tumour-infiltrating T cells in Burkitt lymphoma. Study-wide background: The Burkitt lymphoma cohort spanned all epidemiological subtypes. Repertoire clonality predicted overall and progression-free survival. Points from the study as a whole: Several public clonotypes recurred in numerous Burkitt lymphoma patients.

Only in-frame clones appear in the TCRdb table, and some are missing; sequencing was by immunoSEQ multiplex PCR. The sample lists more than 2,000 clones; 24% were seen once. The CDR3 runs to 14 residues. Trimming removed 4 bases at V and 5 bases at J, with 14 bases between. Per germline, CDR1 MNHEY and CDR2 SMNVEV (reference sequence). Turning to this clone: Antigen unknown.

Sample: tumor tissue from a relapse. The TCR sequence derives from a human donor with relapsed Burkitt lymphoma. Some clones in this sample may be carry-over from other donors' samples. The chain couples TRBV27 to TRBJ2-5; D not resolved. CDR3 sequence: CASSSRLPRETQYF. For the CDR3, the DNA is TGTGCCAGCAGTTCAAGACTCCCGAGGGAGACCCAGTACTTC.